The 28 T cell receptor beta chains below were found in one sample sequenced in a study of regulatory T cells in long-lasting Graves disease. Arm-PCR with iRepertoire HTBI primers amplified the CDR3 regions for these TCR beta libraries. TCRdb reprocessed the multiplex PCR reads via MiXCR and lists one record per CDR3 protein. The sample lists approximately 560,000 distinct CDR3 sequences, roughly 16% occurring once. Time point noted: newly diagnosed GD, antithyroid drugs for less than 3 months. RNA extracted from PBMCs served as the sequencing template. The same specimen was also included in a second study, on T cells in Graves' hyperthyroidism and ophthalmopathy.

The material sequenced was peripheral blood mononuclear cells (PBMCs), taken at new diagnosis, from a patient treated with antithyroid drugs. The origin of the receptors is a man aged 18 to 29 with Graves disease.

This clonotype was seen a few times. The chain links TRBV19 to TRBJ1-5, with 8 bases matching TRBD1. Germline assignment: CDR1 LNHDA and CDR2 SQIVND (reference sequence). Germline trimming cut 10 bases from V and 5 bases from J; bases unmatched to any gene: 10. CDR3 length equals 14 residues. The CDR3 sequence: CATSEAGGDQPQHF. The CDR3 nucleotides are TGTGCCACCTCAGAGGCAGGGGGCGATCAGCCCCAGCATTTT.

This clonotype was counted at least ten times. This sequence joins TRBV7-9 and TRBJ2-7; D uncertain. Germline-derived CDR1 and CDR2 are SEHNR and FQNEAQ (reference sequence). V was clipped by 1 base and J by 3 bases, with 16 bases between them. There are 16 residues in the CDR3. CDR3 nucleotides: TGTGCCAGCAGCTTAGACACGGGCGCCCTAGTCTACGAGCAGTACTTC. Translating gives CASSLDTGALVYEQYF.

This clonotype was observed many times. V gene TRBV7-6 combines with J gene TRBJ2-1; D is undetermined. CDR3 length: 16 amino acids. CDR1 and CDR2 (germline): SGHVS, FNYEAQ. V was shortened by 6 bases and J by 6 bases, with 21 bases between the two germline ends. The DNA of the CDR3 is TGTGCCAGCAGTTCCCGGACGTCCCAGCCTGGCAATGAGCAGTTCTTC. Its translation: CASSSRTSQPGNEQFF.

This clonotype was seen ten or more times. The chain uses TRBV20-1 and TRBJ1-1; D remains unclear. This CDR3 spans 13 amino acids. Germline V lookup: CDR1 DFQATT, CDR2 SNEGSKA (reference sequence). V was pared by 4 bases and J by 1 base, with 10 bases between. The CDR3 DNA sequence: TGCAGTGCTATGGACTCGGGGAACACTGAAGCTTTCTTT. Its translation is CSAMDSGNTEAFF.

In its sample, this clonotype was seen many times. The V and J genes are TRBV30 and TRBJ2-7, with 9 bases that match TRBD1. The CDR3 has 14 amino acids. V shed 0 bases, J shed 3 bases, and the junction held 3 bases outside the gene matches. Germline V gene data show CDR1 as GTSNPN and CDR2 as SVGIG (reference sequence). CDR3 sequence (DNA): TGTGCCTGGAGTGTAGGACAGGGGTACTACGAGCAGTACTTC. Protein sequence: CAWSVGQGYYEQYF.

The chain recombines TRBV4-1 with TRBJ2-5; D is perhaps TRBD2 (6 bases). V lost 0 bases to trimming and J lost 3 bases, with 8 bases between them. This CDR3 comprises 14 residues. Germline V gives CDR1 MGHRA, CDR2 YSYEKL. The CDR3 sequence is CASSQDWGEETQYF. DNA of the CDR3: TGCGCCAGCAGCCAAGATTGGGGGGAAGAGACCCAGTACTTC.

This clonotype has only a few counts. CDR3 amino acids: CASSLETGFSYEQYF. CDR3 coding DNA: TGTGCCAGCAGCTTAGAGACAGGGTTCTCCTACGAGCAGTACTTC. The rearrangement uses TRBV7-6 and TRBJ2-7, with TRBD1 matching over 7 bases. The V gene's germline CDR1 is SGHVS and CDR2 FNYEAQ. The trim removed 1 base at V and 0 bases at J, leaving 3 bases unmatched. There are 15 residues in the CDR3.

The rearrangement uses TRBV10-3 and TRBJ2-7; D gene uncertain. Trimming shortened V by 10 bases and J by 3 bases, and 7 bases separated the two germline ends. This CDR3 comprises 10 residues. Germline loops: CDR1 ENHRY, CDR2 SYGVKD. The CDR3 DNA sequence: TGTGCCACCGCCAGCTACGAGCAGTACTTC. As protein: CATASYEQYF.

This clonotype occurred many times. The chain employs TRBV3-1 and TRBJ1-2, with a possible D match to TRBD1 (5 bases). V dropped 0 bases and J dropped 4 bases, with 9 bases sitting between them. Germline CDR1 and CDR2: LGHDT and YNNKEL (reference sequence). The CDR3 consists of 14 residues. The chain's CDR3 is CASSQDDRIYGYTF. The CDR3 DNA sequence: TGTGCCAGCAGCCAAGACGACAGAATCTATGGCTACACCTTC. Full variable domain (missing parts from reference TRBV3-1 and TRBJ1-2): DTAVSQTPKYLVTQMGNDKSIKCEQNLGHDTMYWYKQDSKKFLKIMFSYNNKELIINETVPNRFSPKSPDKAHLNLHINSLELGDSAVYFCASSQDDRIYGYTFGSGTRLTVV.

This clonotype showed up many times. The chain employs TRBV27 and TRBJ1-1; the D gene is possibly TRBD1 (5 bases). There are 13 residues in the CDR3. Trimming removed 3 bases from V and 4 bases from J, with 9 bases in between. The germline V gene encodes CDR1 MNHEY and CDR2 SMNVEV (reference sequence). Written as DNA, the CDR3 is TGTGCCAGCAGTTTGGGACCGAGCACTGAAGCTTTCTTT. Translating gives CASSLGPSTEAFF.

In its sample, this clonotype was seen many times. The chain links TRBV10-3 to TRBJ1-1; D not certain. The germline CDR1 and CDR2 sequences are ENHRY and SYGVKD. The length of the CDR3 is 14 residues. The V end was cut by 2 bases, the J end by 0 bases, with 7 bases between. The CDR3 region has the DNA TGTGCCATCAGTGAGCCCGGAATGAACACTGAAGCTTTCTTT. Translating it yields CAISEPGMNTEAFF.

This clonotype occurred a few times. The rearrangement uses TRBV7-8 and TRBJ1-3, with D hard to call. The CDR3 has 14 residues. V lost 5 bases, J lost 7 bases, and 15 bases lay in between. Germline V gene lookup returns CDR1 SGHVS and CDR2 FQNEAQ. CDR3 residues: CASSPREDSNTIYF. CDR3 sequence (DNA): TGTGCCAGCAGCCCGCGAGAGGATTCCAACACCATATATTTT.

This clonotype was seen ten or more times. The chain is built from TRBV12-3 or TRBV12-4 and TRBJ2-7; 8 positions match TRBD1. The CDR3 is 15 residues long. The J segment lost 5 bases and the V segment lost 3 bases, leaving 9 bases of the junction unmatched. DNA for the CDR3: TGTGCCAGCAGTTTCTCAACAGGGGGAAAGGACGAGCAGTACTTC. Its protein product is CASSFSTGGKDEQYF.

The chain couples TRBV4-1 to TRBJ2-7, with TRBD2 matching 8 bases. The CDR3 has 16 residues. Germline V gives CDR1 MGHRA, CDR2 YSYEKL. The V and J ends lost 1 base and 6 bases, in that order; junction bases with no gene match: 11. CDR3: CASSQVSGLAVGEQYF. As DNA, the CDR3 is TGCGCCAGCAGCCAAGTTAGCGGACTAGCAGTTGGCGAGCAGTACTTC.

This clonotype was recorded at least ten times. CDR3 sequence reads: CSASSPGGGSRTYEQYF. CDR3 nucleotides: TGCAGTGCTAGCTCCCCGGGGGGGGGGAGCAGGACCTACGAGCAGTACTTC. The rearrangement uses TRBV20-1 and TRBJ2-7; 8 positions agree with TRBD2. CDR3 length: 17 amino acids. Trimming at V came to 3 bases and at J to 2 bases, leaving 15 bases not matched to a gene. Germline V gene data show CDR1 as DFQATT and CDR2 as SNEGSKA (reference sequence).

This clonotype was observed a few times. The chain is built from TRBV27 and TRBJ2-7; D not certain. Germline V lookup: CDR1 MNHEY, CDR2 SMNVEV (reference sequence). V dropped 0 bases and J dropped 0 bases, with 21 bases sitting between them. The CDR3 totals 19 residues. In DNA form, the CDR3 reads TGTGCCAGCAGTTTATCAGTTGTTAGTTACGATCCCTCCTCCTACGAGCAGTACTTC. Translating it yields CASSLSVVSYDPSSYEQYF.

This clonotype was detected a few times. CDR3 DNA: TGTGCCACCAGCAGAGATCGGGTTTCGAACACTGAAGCTTTCTTT. It specifies CATSRDRVSNTEAFF. The V gene is TRBV15, the J gene TRBJ1-1, with no clear D. The V gene lost 0 bases and the J gene lost 1 base, with 9 bases spanning the gap. Germline loops: CDR1 LNHNV, CDR2 YYDKDF (reference sequence). This CDR3 has 15 amino acids.

The CDR3 here is CASSRPAGAIFGYTF. The CDR3 DNA sequence: TGTGCCAGCAGCCGTCCGGCGGGGGCCATATTCGGCTACACCTTC. J is TRBJ1-2 and V is TRBV11-2, with D possibly matching TRBD1 (6 bases). The CDR3 covers 15 residues. In germline, CDR1 is SGHAT, CDR2 FQNNGV. Trimming cost V 5 bases and J 8 bases, with 21 bases left between them.

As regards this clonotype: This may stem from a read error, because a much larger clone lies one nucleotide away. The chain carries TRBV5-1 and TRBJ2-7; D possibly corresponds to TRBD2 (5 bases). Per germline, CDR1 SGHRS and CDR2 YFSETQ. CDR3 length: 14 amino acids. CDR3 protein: CASSSYVGVYEQCF. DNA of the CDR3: TGCGCCAGCAGCTCATATGTGGGAGTGTACGAGCAGTGCTTC.

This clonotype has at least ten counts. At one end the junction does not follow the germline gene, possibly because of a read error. CDR3 sequence (DNA): TGCGCCAGCAGCCTGGACAGGGACTATGGCTACACCTTC. Amino acids: CASSLDRDYGYTF. The chain couples TRBV12-3 or TRBV12-4 to TRBJ1-2; 8 bases map to TRBD1. CDR3 size: 13 residues.

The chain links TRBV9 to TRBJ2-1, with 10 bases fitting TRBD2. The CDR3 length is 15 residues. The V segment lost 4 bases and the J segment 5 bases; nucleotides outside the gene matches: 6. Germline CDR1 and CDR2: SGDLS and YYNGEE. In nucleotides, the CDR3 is TGTGCCAGCAGCAACCCGGGACTAGCGAACAATGAGCAGTTCTTC. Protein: CASSNPGLANNEQFF.

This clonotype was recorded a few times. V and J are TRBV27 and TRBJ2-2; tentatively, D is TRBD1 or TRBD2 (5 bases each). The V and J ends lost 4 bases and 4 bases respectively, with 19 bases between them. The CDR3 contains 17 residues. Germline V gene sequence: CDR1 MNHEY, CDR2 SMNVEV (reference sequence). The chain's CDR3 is CASSSPPGTWGTGELFF. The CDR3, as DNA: TGTGCCAGCAGTTCCCCCCCCGGGACCTGGGGCACCGGGGAGCTGTTTTTT.

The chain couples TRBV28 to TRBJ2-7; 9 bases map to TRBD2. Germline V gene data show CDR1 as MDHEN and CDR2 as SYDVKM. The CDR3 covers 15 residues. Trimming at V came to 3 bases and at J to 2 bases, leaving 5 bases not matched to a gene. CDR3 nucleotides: TGTGCCAGCAGTTTTGAGCGGGAGGACACCTACGAGCAGTACTTC. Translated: CASSFEREDTYEQYF.

CDR3 nucleotide sequence: TGCGCAGTGACTGGCGGGACAGATTCTTTCTTT. This codes for CAVTGGTDSFF. The gene calls are TRBV4-1 and TRBJ1-1; 7 bases are a match to TRBD1. The CDR3 covers 11 residues. Germline V lookup: CDR1 MGHRA, CDR2 YSYEKL.

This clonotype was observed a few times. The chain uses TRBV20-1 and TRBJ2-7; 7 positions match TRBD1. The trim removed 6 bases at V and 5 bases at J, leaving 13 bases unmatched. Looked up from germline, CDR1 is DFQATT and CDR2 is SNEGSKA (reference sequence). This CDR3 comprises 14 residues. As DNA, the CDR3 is TGCAGTGCGTTGGGGGACAGCCTAATCCACGAGCAGTACTTC. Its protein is CSALGDSLIHEQYF.

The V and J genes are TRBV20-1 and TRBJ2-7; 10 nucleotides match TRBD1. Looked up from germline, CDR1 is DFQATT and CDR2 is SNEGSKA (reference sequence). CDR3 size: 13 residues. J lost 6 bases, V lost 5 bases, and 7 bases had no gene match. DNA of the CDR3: TGCAGTGCTCTCCGGGACAGGGGCCCCGAGCAGTACTTC. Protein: CSALRDRGPEQYF.

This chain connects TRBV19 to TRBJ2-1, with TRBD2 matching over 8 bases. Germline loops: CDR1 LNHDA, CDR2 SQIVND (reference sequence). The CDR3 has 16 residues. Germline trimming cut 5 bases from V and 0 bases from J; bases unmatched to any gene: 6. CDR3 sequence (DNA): TGTGCCAGTAGTGCACAGCGGGAGAGCTCCTACAATGAGCAGTTCTTC. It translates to CASSAQRESSYNEQFF.

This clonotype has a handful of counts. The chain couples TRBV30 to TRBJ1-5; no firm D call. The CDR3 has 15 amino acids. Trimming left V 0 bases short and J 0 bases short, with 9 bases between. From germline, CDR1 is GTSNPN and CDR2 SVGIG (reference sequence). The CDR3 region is CAWSVTEYSNQPQHF. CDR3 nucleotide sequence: TGTGCCTGGAGTGTGACCGAGTATAGCAATCAGCCCCAGCATTTT. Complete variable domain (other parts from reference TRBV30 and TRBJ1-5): SQTIHQWPATLVQPVGSPLSLECTVEGTSNPNLYWYRQAAGRGLQLLFYSVGIGQISSEVPQNLSASRPQDRQFILSSKKLLLSDSGFYLCAWSVTEYSNQPQHFGDGTRLSIL.